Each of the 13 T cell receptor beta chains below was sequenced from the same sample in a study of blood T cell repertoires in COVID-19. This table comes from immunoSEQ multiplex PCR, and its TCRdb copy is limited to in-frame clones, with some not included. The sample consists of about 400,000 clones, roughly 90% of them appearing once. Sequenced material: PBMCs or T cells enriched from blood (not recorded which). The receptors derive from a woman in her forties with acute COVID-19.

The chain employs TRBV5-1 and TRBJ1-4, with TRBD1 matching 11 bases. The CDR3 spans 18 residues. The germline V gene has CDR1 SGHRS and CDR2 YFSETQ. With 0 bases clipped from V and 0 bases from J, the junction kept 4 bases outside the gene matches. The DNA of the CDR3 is TGCGCCAGCAGCTTGGTTTGGGGACAGGGGGCAACTAATGAAAAACTGTTTTTT. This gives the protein CASSLVWGQGATNEKLFF. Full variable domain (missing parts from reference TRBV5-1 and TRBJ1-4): KAGVTQTPRYLIKTRGQQVTLSCSPISGHRSVSWYQQTPGQGLQFLFEYFSETQRNKGNFPGRFSGRQFSNSRSEMNVSTLELGDSALYLCASSLVWGQGATNEKLFFGSGTQLSVL.

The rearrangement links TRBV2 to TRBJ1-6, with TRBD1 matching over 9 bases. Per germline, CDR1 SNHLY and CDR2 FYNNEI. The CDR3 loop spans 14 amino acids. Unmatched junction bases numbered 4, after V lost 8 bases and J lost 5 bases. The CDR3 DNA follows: TGTGCCAGCCGGGGGACAGGGAATAATTCACCCCTCCACTTT. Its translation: CASRGTGNNSPLHF.

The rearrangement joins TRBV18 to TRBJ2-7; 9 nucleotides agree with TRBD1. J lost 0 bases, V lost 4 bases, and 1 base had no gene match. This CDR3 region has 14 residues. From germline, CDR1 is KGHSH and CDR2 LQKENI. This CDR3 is CASSRDRASYEQYF. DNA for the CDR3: TGTGCCAGCTCACGGGACAGGGCCTCCTACGAGCAGTACTTC.

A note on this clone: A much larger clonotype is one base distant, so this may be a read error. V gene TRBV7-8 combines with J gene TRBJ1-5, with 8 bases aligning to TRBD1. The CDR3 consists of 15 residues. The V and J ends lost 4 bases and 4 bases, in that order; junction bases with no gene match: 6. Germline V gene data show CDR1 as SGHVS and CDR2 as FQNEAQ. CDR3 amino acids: CASSSWDRKNQPQHF. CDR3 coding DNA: TGTGCCAGCAGCTCCTGGGACAGGAAGAATCAGCCCCAGCATTTT.

CDR3: CASSYSTAGGELFF. In nucleotides, the CDR3 is TGTGCCAGCAGTTACTCAACGGCGGGCGGGGAGCTGTTTTTT. The V call is TRBV6-5, the J call TRBJ2-2; tentatively, D is TRBD2 (5 bases). Trimming cost V 0 bases and J 7 bases, with 9 bases left between them. Germline CDR1 is MNHEY and CDR2 is SVGAGI. The CDR3 consists of 14 residues.

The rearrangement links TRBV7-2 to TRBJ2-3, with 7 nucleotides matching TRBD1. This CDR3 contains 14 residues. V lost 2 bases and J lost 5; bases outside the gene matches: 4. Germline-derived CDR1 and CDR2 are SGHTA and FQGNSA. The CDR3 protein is CASSLRGREDTQYF. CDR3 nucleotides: TGTGCCAGCAGCTTAAGGGGGCGAGAAGATACGCAGTATTTT.

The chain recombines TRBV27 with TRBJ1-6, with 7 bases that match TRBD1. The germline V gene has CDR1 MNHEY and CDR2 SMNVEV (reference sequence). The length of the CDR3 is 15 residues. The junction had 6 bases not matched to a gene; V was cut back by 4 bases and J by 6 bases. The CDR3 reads CASSSPGTANSPLHF. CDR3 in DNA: TGTGCCAGCAGTTCCCCCGGGACAGCTAATTCACCCCTCCACTTT.

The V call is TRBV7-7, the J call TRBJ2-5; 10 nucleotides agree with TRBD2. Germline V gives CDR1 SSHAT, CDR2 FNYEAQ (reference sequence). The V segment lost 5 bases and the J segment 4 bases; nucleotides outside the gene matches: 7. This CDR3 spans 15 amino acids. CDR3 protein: CASSGSGGAGETQYF. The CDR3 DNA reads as TGTGCCAGCAGCGGGAGCGGGGGGGCAGGAGAGACCCAGTACTTC.

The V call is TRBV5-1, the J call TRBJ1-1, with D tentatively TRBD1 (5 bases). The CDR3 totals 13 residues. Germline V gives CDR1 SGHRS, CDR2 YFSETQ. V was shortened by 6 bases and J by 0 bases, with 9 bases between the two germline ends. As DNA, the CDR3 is TGCGCCAGCAATAAGGGGCTGAACACTGAAGCTTTCTTT. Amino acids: CASNKGLNTEAFF.

The CDR3 loop is CASSQDYGGATDTQYF. The CDR3 DNA follows: TGCGCCAGCAGCCAAGATTATGGGGGGGCCACAGATACGCAGTATTTT. The rearrangement uses TRBV4-1 and TRBJ2-3; perhaps TRBD2 as D (7 bases). Germline values: CDR1 MGHRA, CDR2 YSYEKL. The CDR3 totals 16 residues. Trimming left V 0 bases short and J 2 bases short, with 12 bases between.

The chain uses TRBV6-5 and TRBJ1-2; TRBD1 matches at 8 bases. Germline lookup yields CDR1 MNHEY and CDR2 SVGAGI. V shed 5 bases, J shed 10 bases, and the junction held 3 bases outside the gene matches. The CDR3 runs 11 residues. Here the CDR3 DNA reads TGTGCCAGCAGTAACCAGGGGGCCTACACCTTC. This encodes CASSNQGAYTF.

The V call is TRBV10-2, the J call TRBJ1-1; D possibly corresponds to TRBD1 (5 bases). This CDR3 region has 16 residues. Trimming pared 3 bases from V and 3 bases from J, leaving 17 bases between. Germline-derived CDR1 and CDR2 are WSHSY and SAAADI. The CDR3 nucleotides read TGCGCCAGCAGTGATTCTTTCACAGGTCGGGACACTGAAGCTTTCTTT. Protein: CASSDSFTGRDTEAFF.

CDR3 sequence: CASRLGDARGSGELFF. In DNA, the CDR3 is TGCGCCAGCAGGCTCGGGGATGCCAGGGGCTCCGGGGAGCTGTTTTTT. The chain has TRBV5-1 and TRBJ2-2; possibly TRBD1 for D (6 bases). The CDR3 spans 16 residues. Between the trimmed V and J ends, which lost 5 bases and 6 bases, there was a span of 20 bases. The germline CDR1 and CDR2 sequences are SGHRS and YFSETQ. The full variable domain, completed using reference TRBV5-1 and TRBJ2-2, is KAGVTQTPRYLIKTRGQQVTLSCSPISGHRSVSWYQQTPGQGLQFLFEYFSETQRNKGNFPGRFSGRQFSNSRSEMNVSTLELGDSALYLCASRLGDARGSGELFFGEGSRLTVL.